The sequence of this T cell receptor beta chain was determined in a study of Graves' ophthalmopathy and Graves' hyperthyroidism listed by TCRdb under 2018. With regard to the full study: Hyperthyroidism was considered stable if no progression to ophthalmopathy occurred within 18 months of follow-up. An independent validation cohort was composed of around 19 hyperthyroidism patients and around 15 patients who later progressed from hyperthyroidism to ophthalmopathy. To tell Graves' ophthalmopathy apart from Graves' hyperthyroidism, and to predict which patients would progress to ophthalmopathy, the study relied on TCR beta repertoire signatures. Once sampling was done, hyperthyroidism patients were given methimazole at a starting dose of 30 mg daily, while ophthalmopathy patients were given high-dose intravenous methylprednisolone. To explore V-J signatures distinguishing ophthalmopathy from hyperthyroidism, a discovery set of some 100 patients (fewer than 45 ophthalmopathy, 57 stable hyperthyroidism) was enrolled. In about 6 hyperthyroidism patients, the T-cell repertoire of thyroid tissue was compared with the T-cell repertoire of blood. In total, under 150 blood samples were TCR-sequenced: around 42 ophthalmopathy, some 80 hyperthyroidism and approximately 17 hyperthyroidism-to-ophthalmopathy patients.

Overall results and qualifications from the work: Sample size was not predetermined statistically, and investigators were not blinded to group allocation. In validation, the model predicted ophthalmopathy progression with 55% to 71% sensitivity and about 77% specificity; some 13 predicted patients were CT-confirmed with GO in a median of about 6.2 months. Most expanded thyroid clonotypes with frequency above 0.001 were also detected in blood, suggesting blood repertoires may reflect the thyroid immune response. Ophthalmopathy was separated from stable hyperthyroidism by the 13-signature model with about 85% sensitivity and 81.08% specificity in cross-validation and with 80%/75% in the test set.

For repertoire sequencing, the TCR beta CDR3 regions were amplified from RNA transcripts. HTBI primers and the Qiagen OneStep RT-PCR kit were used in a first-round RT-PCR, which was followed by a second-round multiplex PCR, size selection and purification. Libraries were sequenced paired-end with 100 bp reads on an Illumina HiSeq2000. In the source study's methods: SOAPnuke was used to process the reads, removing any read that contained adapters or uncalled bases, had a mean Phred below 15, or lacked an exact match to the constant primer or identifier. High-quality paired reads were merged with COPE v1.2.5. Clonotypes were defined as unique nucleotide sequences and were aligned to IMGT TRB V, D and J references using MiTCR v1.1. The analysis was limited to V-J combinations with a frequency above 0.0001, which together covered 99.2% of repertoires. For each V-J combination, a TCR clonal expansion and chaos score was defined as the ratio of F50 clonal expansion to chaos observed in the TCRdist matrix. Welch's t-statistics and random forest were used to reduce the features to about a dozen V-J combinations, which were then used as input to a naive Bayes classifier. The Morisita-Horn index was used to measure how similar the thyroid and blood repertoires were. TCRdb ran its own pipeline on the public reads, namely fastp trimming at Q25 and MiXCR clone calling, and kept in-frame beta chains. Here each entry gathers all rows of one CDR3 protein and keeps the most common genes and DNA. The authors' filters were not applied to this entry. For this sample there are 900,000 to 1,200,000 distinct CDR3 sequences; around a third appear just once. The ten largest make up 11% of the sample.

Per the germline V gene, SGHVS is the CDR1 and FQNEAQ is the CDR2. Spanning cysteine to phenylalanine, the CDR3 consists of 15 amino acids. Only the CDR3 part of the read is kept: 45 bases, read in frame from the first base. V and J are truncated by 4 bases and 0 bases respectively, leaving an intervening sequence of 9 bases. In its sample, this clonotype was seen many times. Its antigen remains unidentified. No clone much larger than this one lies a single base away; base qualities are absent. Hyperthyroidism patients were newly diagnosed, with disease duration under 2 months, and aged 18 to 65 years. Patients with other autoimmune diseases, uncontrolled infections, pregnancy or lactation were excluded. Clinical symptoms, serum thyroxine, TRAb, thyroid ultrasound and orbital computed tomography formed the basis of the diagnosis. Trizol reagent was used to extract the total RNA, and its quality was then checked on an Agilent 2100 Bioanalyzer.

Recombination connected TRBV7-8 to TRBJ2-2; a weak D assignment points to TRBD1 (6 bases agree). Sequenced: peripheral blood or thyroid tissue (not recorded which). The origin of this receptor is an adult man with Graves' hyperthyroidism. The CDR3 region: CASSSHRANTGELFF. The DNA is TGTGCCAGCAGCTCCCACAGGGCGAACACCGGGGAGCTGTTTTTT.